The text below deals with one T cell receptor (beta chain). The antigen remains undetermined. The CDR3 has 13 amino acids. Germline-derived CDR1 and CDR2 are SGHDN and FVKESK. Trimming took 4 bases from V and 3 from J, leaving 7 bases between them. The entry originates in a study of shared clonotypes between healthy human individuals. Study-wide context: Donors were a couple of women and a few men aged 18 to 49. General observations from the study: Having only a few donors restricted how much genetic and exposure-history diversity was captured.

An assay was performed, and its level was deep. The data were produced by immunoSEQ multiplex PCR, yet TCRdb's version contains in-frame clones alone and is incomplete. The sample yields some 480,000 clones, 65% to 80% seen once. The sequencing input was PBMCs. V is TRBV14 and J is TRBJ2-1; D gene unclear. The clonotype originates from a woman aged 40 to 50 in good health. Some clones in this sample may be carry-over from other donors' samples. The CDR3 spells CASSPGNYNEQFF. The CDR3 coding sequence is TGTGCCAGCAGCCCTGGAAACTACAATGAGCAGTTCTTC.